This T cell receptor beta chain is from a study of control samples from healthy donors and cancer patients. Losses at the gene ends were 5 bases for V and 4 bases for J; bases not matched to a gene: 6. This CDR3 region has 15 residues. Germline loops: CDR1 MNHEY, CDR2 SVGAGI. Clones were sequenced by immunoSEQ multiplex PCR, and TCRdb holds only the in-frame ones, with some missing. The data show 57,000 or so clones, around 89% seen once. The source material was PBMCs. The clonotype was recovered from a man in his fifties or sixties with colorectal cancer. This chain links TRBV6-5 with TRBJ2-2, with 8 positions matching TRBD1. The CDR3 DNA follows: TGTGCCAGCAGTCCGGGACAGGTGGGCACCGGGGAGCTGTTTTTT. It codes for CASSPGQVGTGELFF.